Given below is one T cell receptor (beta chain) in context. What it binds is unknown. Between the trimmed V and J ends, which lost 0 bases and 0 bases, there was a span of 13 bases. The CDR3 runs 17 residues. Germline CDR1 PRHDT, CDR2 FYEKMQ (reference sequence). The sample is drawn from a study of T cell responses to AZD1222 COVID-19 vaccine. Overall study results and limits: The study found Spike-specific TCR breadth and depth rose after two AZD1222 doses. The study reported that nearly half of spike-specific TCRs target unmutated variant regions. Seropositive status at baseline applied to only six AZD1222 recipients. Possibly, clonal diversity was underestimated; donors were largely white British and included more females.

Profiling relied on immunoSEQ multiplex PCR, and the TCRdb table lists in-frame clones only, not all of them. The repertoire has some 190,000 clones, roughly 94% of them found once; the top ten carry approximately 1.5%. This TCR was sampled from an adult who received the MenACWY meningococcal vaccine as a control. Specimen: peripheral blood, collected 28 days after the second dose of the MenACWY control vaccine. This chain uses TRBV13 with TRBJ2-3, with a weak D call TRBD2 (6 bases). The CDR3 sequence: CASSLGGGVSSTDTQYF. CDR3 DNA: TGTGCCAGCAGCTTAGGCGGCGGGGTTTCTAGCACAGATACGCAGTATTTT.